One and the same sample provided the 5 T cell receptor beta chains below, sequenced in a study of blood T cell repertoires in COVID-19. Clones were read by immunoSEQ multiplex PCR, and TCRdb kept only the in-frame ones, dropping some. The sample has about 110,000 clones, about 86% seen once. The sequenced sample consisted of peripheral blood. These receptors all stem from a woman aged 45-59 years with active or convalescent COVID-19.

The genes are TRBV4-2 and TRBJ1-6; D not certain. This CDR3 is 15 amino acids long. Germline-derived CDR1 and CDR2 are LGHNA and YNFKEQ. Trimming shortened V by 4 bases and J by 3 bases, and 10 bases separated the two germline ends. The CDR3 loop is CASSRTSSYNSPLHF. As DNA, the CDR3 is TGTGCCAGCAGCCGGACTAGCAGCTATAATTCACCCCTCCACTTT.

This chain links TRBV11-3 with TRBJ2-5, with D unclear. V was cut by 5 bases and J by 2 bases, with 9 bases left in between. The germline V gene encodes CDR1 SGHNT and CDR2 YENEEA. This CDR3 has 13 amino acids. DNA for the CDR3: TGTGCCAGCAGCAGGAGCACGCAAGAGACCCAGTACTTC. Translating it yields CASSRSTQETQYF. Full variable domain (rest looked up from reference TRBV11-3 and TRBJ2-5): EAGVVQSPRYKIIEKKQPVAFWCNPISGHNTLYWYLQNLGQGPELLIRYENEEAVDDSQLPKDRFSAERLKGVDSTLKIQPAELGDSAVYLCASSRSTQETQYFGPGTRLLVL.

J is TRBJ2-5 and V is TRBV6-6; 9 bases match TRBD1. The length of the CDR3 is 13 residues. In germline, CDR1 is MNHNY, CDR2 SVGAGI (reference sequence). Unmatched junction bases numbered 7, after V lost 7 bases and J lost 7 bases. CDR3 protein: CASTGQGPGTQYF. The CDR3, as DNA: TGTGCCAGCACCGGACAGGGGCCGGGGACCCAGTACTTC.

This clone was counted a single time. The chain carries TRBV30 and TRBJ1-2, with D perhaps matching TRBD1 (6 bases). The CDR3 totals 18 residues. Germline V gives CDR1 GTSNPN, CDR2 SVGIG (reference sequence). Trimming stripped 1 base from V and 7 bases from J, with 28 bases between. CDR3 in amino acids: CAWSDHSFSGTWDPGYTF. DNA of the CDR3: TGTGCCTGGAGTGATCATTCCTTCTCCGGGACATGGGACCCTGGCTACACCTTC.

The chain links TRBV7-9 to TRBJ2-7, with 10 bases lining up with TRBD2. This CDR3 spans 13 amino acids. The trim removed 3 bases at V and 7 bases at J, leaving 3 bases unmatched. The germline V gene encodes CDR1 SEHNR and CDR2 FQNEAQ (reference sequence). In DNA, the CDR3 is TGTGCCAGCAGCTTCGAACTAGCGGGAGAGCAGTACTTC. The encoded protein is CASSFELAGEQYF.